This TCR beta chain originates from a study of OX40 agonist ivuxolimab in advanced cancers. Study details: Hepatocellular carcinoma, melanoma, renal cell or head and neck cancer affected the dose-escalation patients. The group had a mean age of around 60 years, ranged from roughly 20 to 80, and was 80% to 85% male.

About this clone itself: Its antigen is not identified.

The protocol was immunoSEQ multiplex PCR, while the TCRdb copy is restricted to in-frame clones and leaves out a portion. The sample lists 20,000 to 30,000 clones, 80% to 90% seen once, with roughly 15% in the top ten. Study-level points and caveats: CD4+ and CD8+ blood T cells expanded clonally by week 6 at 0.1 to 3.0 mg/kg.

Losses at the gene ends were 7 bases for V and 1 base for J; bases not matched to a gene: 6. The CDR3 has 16 residues. Germline V gene sequence: CDR1 MDHEN, CDR2 SYDVKM. The specimen comprised CD4+ or CD8+ T cells sorted from blood, sampled in a trial of the OX40 agonist ivuxolimab. The J gene is TRBJ1-6, the V gene TRBV28, with 8 bases matching TRBD1. The receptor was isolated from an adult with an advanced solid tumor such as melanoma, head and neck, liver or kidney cancer. Written as DNA, the CDR3 is TGTGCCAGCATTCACAGGGGGGTGTCCTATAATTCACCCCTCCACTTT. The encoded protein is CASIHRGVSYNSPLHF.